These 32 T cell receptor beta chains were all obtained from the same sample, sequenced in a study of blood T cell repertoires in COVID-19 (dated by TCRdb to about 2020). The library was made by the immunoSEQ multiplex PCR assay. TCRdb holds this immuneACCESS table with in-frame rearrangements only. Some clones are missing; in checked studies, unresolved V genes explain under half, and the rest has no known cause. The sample has about 120,000 clones on record, around 77% of them singletons. The top ten clones comprise approximately 8% of the sample. Sequenced input: peripheral blood. These receptors were collected from a human donor in a cohort sampled during active COVID-19.

This sequence joins TRBV5-6 and TRBJ2-4, with 8 bases identical to TRBD1. The V gene's germline CDR1 is SGHDT and CDR2 YYEEEE. The CDR3 contains 14 residues. Trimming took 1 base from V and 7 from J; bases not matched to a gene: 4. The CDR3 protein is CASSLWDRPNIQYF. The CDR3 nucleotides read TGTGCCAGCAGCTTGTGGGACAGGCCCAACATTCAGTACTTC.

This clone has a single count. The chain uses TRBV16 and TRBJ2-7; D unresolved. Looked up from germline, CDR1 is KGHSY and CDR2 is FQNENV. The CDR3 totals 13 residues. V was clipped by 3 bases and J by 3 bases, with 9 bases between them. CDR3 DNA: TGTGCCAGCAGCCATGCTGGGCTCTACGAGCAGTACTTC. Its protein product is CASSHAGLYEQYF.

V and J are TRBV7-6 and TRBJ2-7; D perhaps matches TRBD1 (5 bases). Trimming removed 2 bases at V and 3 bases at J, with 11 bases between. The CDR3 is made up of 14 amino acids. Germline CDR1 SGHVS, CDR2 FNYEAQ. This chain's CDR3 is CASSLQGFGYEQYF. The CDR3 DNA is TGTGCCAGCAGCTTACAGGGTTTTGGCTACGAGCAGTACTTC.

The V and J genes are TRBV27 and TRBJ1-4; D unclear. The CDR3 runs 15 residues. The germline V and J ends were trimmed by 3 bases and 5 bases, with 13 bases remaining between them. Germline CDR1 MNHEY, CDR2 SMNVEV (reference sequence). For the CDR3, the DNA is TGTGCCAGCAGTTTCGGAACGACCAGGAATGAAAAACTGTTTTTT. Encoded protein: CASSFGTTRNEKLFF.

J is TRBJ2-7 and V is TRBV5-1, with TRBD1 identical over 7 bases. CDR3 length: 14 amino acids. V dropped 0 bases and J dropped 6; count of bases not matched to a gene: 6. Per the germline V gene, CDR1 is SGHRS and CDR2 is YFSETQ. The CDR3 sequence: CASSLGQGEGEQYF. CDR3 coding DNA: TGCGCCAGCAGCTTGGGCCAGGGGGAAGGCGAGCAGTACTTC.

This clone was recorded only once. The chain employs TRBV13 and TRBJ1-3; 7 bases line up with TRBD1. CDR3 length: 16 amino acids. From germline, CDR1 is PRHDT and CDR2 FYEKMQ (reference sequence). The junction had 10 bases not matched to a gene; V was cut back by 4 bases and J by 4 bases. CDR3 amino acids: CASSSAWTGNGNTIYF. CDR3 nucleotides: TGTGCCAGCAGCTCAGCTTGGACAGGTAACGGAAACACCATATATTTT.

V usage is TRBV29-1 and J usage is TRBJ2-7; a possible D gene is TRBD1 (5 bases). The V gene's germline CDR1 is SQVTM and CDR2 ANQGSEA. The CDR3 is made up of 13 amino acids. V dropped 4 bases and J dropped 3 bases, with 13 bases sitting between them. This CDR3 is CSVGTQGNYEQYF. In nucleotides, the CDR3 is TGCAGCGTTGGTACTCAGGGAAACTACGAGCAGTACTTC.

This chain joins TRBV27 and TRBJ2-7; no clear D. The CDR3 spans 14 residues. Germline V lookup: CDR1 MNHEY, CDR2 SMNVEV (reference sequence). Deletions cut 3 bases from V and 1 base from J, with 10 bases between. The CDR3 sequence is CASSLTAASYEQYF. Here the CDR3 DNA reads TGTGCCAGCAGTTTGACTGCGGCGTCCTACGAGCAGTACTTC.

This clone was found once. J is TRBJ2-7 and V is TRBV7-8; 8 nucleotides match TRBD1. CDR1 and CDR2 from the germline V gene are SGHVS and FQNEAQ. The V and J ends lost 1 base and 3 bases, in that order; junction bases with no gene match: 5. This CDR3 spans 15 amino acids. The CDR3 coding sequence is TGTGCCAGCAGCTTAGGCGACAGGGGTGACTACGAGCAGTACTTC. Translating gives CASSLGDRGDYEQYF.

This chain joins TRBV7-9 and TRBJ2-7, with 9 positions matching TRBD2. Germline CDR1 reads SEHNR; CDR2 reads FQNEAQ (reference sequence). CDR3 length: 17 residues. Trimming took 2 bases from V and 2 from J; bases not matched to a gene: 10. The CDR3 is CASSLPGREGGAYEQYF. The CDR3 coding sequence is TGTGCCAGCAGCTTACCCGGGCGGGAGGGGGGGGCCTACGAGCAGTACTTC.

V gene TRBV6-6 combines with J gene TRBJ2-7, with 8 nucleotides matching TRBD1. CDR1 MNHNY and CDR2 SVGAGI come from the germline V gene (reference sequence). This CDR3 comprises 15 residues. V lost 2 bases to trimming and J lost 3 bases; unmatched junction nucleotides: 6. In DNA, the CDR3 is TGTGCCAGCAGTTACGCGCAGGGGGCGGGCTACGAGCAGTACTTC. Translating it yields CASSYAQGAGYEQYF.

To note about this clone: The same CDR3 is also encoded by other DNA sequences in this sample. The chain joins TRBV19 to TRBJ2-7, with D possibly being TRBD1 (6 bases). V dropped 6 bases and J dropped 0 bases, with 12 bases sitting between them. Germline V lookup: CDR1 LNHDA, CDR2 SQIVND (reference sequence). CDR3 length equals 14 residues. CDR3 DNA: TGTGCCAGTAGCCCCAGGACAGCCTCCTACGAGCAGTACTTC. This sequence encodes CASSPRTASYEQYF. Filled out from reference TRBV19 and TRBJ2-7, the complete variable domain reads DGGITQSPKYLFRKEGQNVTLSCEQNLNHDAMYWYRQDPGQGLRLIYYSQIVNDFQKGDIAEGYSVSREKKESFPLTVTSAQKNPTAFYLCASSPRTASYEQYFGPGTRLTVT.

This rearrangement joins TRBV7-2 to TRBJ2-7, with D maybe TRBD2 (6 bases). The length of the CDR3 is 15 residues. CDR1 is SGHTA and CDR2 is FQGNSA in the germline V gene. V lost 1 base and J lost 4, with 14 bases in between. CDR3 amino acids: CASSLGVGRGYEQYF. For the CDR3, the DNA is TGTGCCAGCAGCTTAGGGGTGGGGCGGGGTTACGAGCAGTACTTC.

The rearrangement uses TRBV5-1 and TRBJ2-7; 7 nucleotides agree with TRBD1. Germline lookup yields CDR1 SGHRS and CDR2 YFSETQ. The ends lost 2 bases at V and 4 bases at J; junction bases unmatched: 3. This CDR3 is built from 13 residues. DNA of the CDR3: TGCGCCAGCAGCTTCGAACAGGGGTACGAGCAGTACTTC. It codes for CASSFEQGYEQYF.

The CDR3 DNA reads TGTGCCAGCAGTCGCAGGGGGCAGGGGGAGCAGTACTTC. Translation: CASSRRGQGEQYF. The V and J genes are TRBV28 and TRBJ2-7; 8 bases match TRBD1. This CDR3 is 13 amino acids long. The germline gives CDR1 MDHEN, CDR2 SYDVKM. After removal of 5 bases from V and 7 bases from J, the junction contained 7 bases not matched to a gene.

The gene calls are TRBV29-1 and TRBJ1-1; D is unclear. The germline V and J ends were trimmed by 7 bases and 4 bases, with 10 bases remaining between them. The CDR3 covers 11 residues. CDR1 is SQVTM, CDR2 ANQGSEA, per germline. CDR3 amino acids: CSAAQSTEAFF. Here the CDR3 DNA reads TGCAGCGCCGCACAGAGCACTGAAGCTTTCTTT.

The chain joins TRBV2 to TRBJ2-7; D is possibly TRBD2 (5 bases). Trimming pared 7 bases from V and 0 bases from J, leaving 16 bases between. The CDR3 totals 15 residues. The germline V gene encodes CDR1 SNHLY and CDR2 FYNNEI. The CDR3 protein is CASIGGSVSSYEQYF. The DNA for the CDR3 is TGTGCCAGCATCGGAGGTAGCGTTAGCTCCTACGAGCAGTACTTC.

The rearrangement joins TRBV7-2 to TRBJ2-7; 8 nucleotides line up with TRBD2. With V trimmed by 1 base and J by 0 bases, 2 bases remained unmatched. Germline CDR1 and CDR2: SGHTA and FQGNSA. This CDR3 contains 15 residues. The CDR3: CASSLVAGSSYEQYF. CDR3 bases: TGTGCCAGCAGCTTAGTAGCGGGATCCTCCTACGAGCAGTACTTC.

The V and J genes are TRBV7-9 and TRBJ1-2; 7 bases fit TRBD1. The V segment lost 1 base and the J segment 5 bases; nucleotides outside the gene matches: 7. Per germline, CDR1 SEHNR and CDR2 FQNEAQ (reference sequence). The CDR3 contains 15 residues. The CDR3, as DNA: TGTGCCAGCAGCTTAGGGGGGACAGAGACGTATGGCTACACCTTC. This codes for CASSLGGTETYGYTF.

The J gene is TRBJ2-1, the V gene TRBV6-5; 9 bases match TRBD1. This CDR3 has 13 amino acids. Germline V lookup: CDR1 MNHEY, CDR2 SVGAGI. V lost 6 bases to trimming and J lost 7 bases; unmatched junction nucleotides: 4. CDR3 DNA: TGTGCCAGCAGGGTCGACAGGGGGAATGAGCAGTTCTTC. It specifies CASRVDRGNEQFF.

The chain employs TRBV3-1 (or the pseudogene TRBV3-2) and TRBJ1-4, with 12 bases fitting TRBD1. Germline-derived CDR1 and CDR2 are LGHDT and YNNKEL (reference sequence). The CDR3 has 18 amino acids. After removal of 1 base from V and 5 bases from J, the junction contained 8 bases not matched to a gene. This chain's CDR3 is CASSQVGTGGGQNEKLFF. The CDR3, as DNA: TGTGCCAGCAGCCAAGTGGGGACAGGGGGCGGACAAAATGAAAAACTGTTTTTT.

The chain has TRBV5-6 and TRBJ1-1, with D unclear. The germline V and J ends were trimmed by 7 bases and 5 bases, with 15 bases remaining between them. The CDR3 spans 13 residues. The germline CDR1 and CDR2 sequences are SGHDT and YYEEEE. CDR3 loop: CASRKGRETEAFF. Written as DNA, the CDR3 is TGTGCCAGCCGTAAAGGGAGGGAAACTGAAGCTTTCTTT.

This clone has only one observation. The chain joins TRBV7-8 to TRBJ1-6, with 10 bases that match TRBD1. The ends lost 1 base at V and 1 base at J; junction bases unmatched: 1. Germline values: CDR1 SGHVS, CDR2 FQNEAQ. The CDR3 covers 17 residues. The CDR3 is CASSLGQGASYNSPLHF. CDR3 nucleotide sequence: TGTGCCAGCAGCTTAGGACAGGGGGCGTCCTATAATTCACCCCTCCACTTT.

In DNA form, the CDR3 reads TGTGCCAGCAGCTTGGCGGCCAGTTCGGGTGAGCAGTTCTTC. Translating gives CASSLAASSGEQFF. The V and J genes are TRBV5-4 and TRBJ2-1, with D hard to call. The V gene's germline CDR1 is SGHNT and CDR2 YYREEE (reference sequence). The V end was cut by 0 bases, the J end by 9 bases, with 13 bases between. The CDR3 sequence is 14 residues long.

This clone was detected once. This chain joins TRBV19 and TRBJ1-2; the match to TRBD1 covers 8 bases. Germline-derived CDR1 and CDR2 are LNHDA and SQIVND (reference sequence). The CDR3 contains 13 residues. The junction had 6 bases not matched to a gene; V was cut back by 7 bases and J by 5 bases. CDR3 DNA sequence: TGTGCCAGTACCGACAGGGGAGGGTATGGCTACACCTTC. Translating it yields CASTDRGGYGYTF.

The rearrangement uses TRBV29-1 and TRBJ2-5; 8 nucleotides agree with TRBD2. The CDR3 has 15 amino acids. V was clipped by 1 base and J by 2 bases; unmatched bases: 6. Germline lookup yields CDR1 SQVTM and CDR2 ANQGSEA. The CDR3 here is CSVEVQREIQETQYF. For the CDR3, the DNA is TGCAGCGTTGAAGTGCAGCGGGAGATACAAGAGACCCAGTACTTC.

V is TRBV5-6 and J is TRBJ2-7, with 8 bases aligning to TRBD1. This CDR3 region has 14 residues. V lost 2 bases, J lost 3 bases, and 4 bases stayed unmatched. Germline-derived CDR1 and CDR2 are SGHDT and YYEEEE. The CDR3 DNA reads TGTGCCAGCAGCTTTGGGACAGGACGCTACGAGCAGTACTTC. Its translation: CASSFGTGRYEQYF.

The V and J genes are TRBV10-3 and TRBJ2-1; 9 bases map to TRBD1. CDR1 and CDR2 (germline): ENHRY, SYGVKD. This CDR3 is 15 amino acids long. The V and J ends lost 6 bases and 2 bases, in that order; junction bases with no gene match: 5. The CDR3 DNA reads TGTGCCATCAGCCGGGACAGGGAGGCCTACAATGAGCAGTTCTTC. As protein: CAISRDREAYNEQFF.

This chain uses TRBV19 with TRBJ2-1; D perhaps matches TRBD2 (5 bases). Trimming pared 5 bases from V and 1 base from J, leaving 12 bases between. There are 15 residues in the CDR3. From germline, CDR1 is LNHDA and CDR2 SQIVND (reference sequence). Here the CDR3 reads CASSPLRGSYNEQFF. The DNA for the CDR3 is TGTGCCAGTAGTCCCCTCCGGGGATCCTACAATGAGCAGTTCTTC.

The chain couples TRBV27 to TRBJ2-1; the match to TRBD2 covers 10 bases. The CDR3 spans 16 residues. The ends lost 6 bases at V and 2 bases at J; junction bases unmatched: 7. The germline V gene encodes CDR1 MNHEY and CDR2 SMNVEV (reference sequence). The CDR3 DNA sequence: TGTGCCAGCAGCCCCGGTACTAGCGGGGCCTACAATGAGCAGTTCTTC. Translation gives CASSPGTSGAYNEQFF.

This chain links TRBV10-3 with TRBJ2-5; 7 positions agree with TRBD2. Germline V gene lookup returns CDR1 ENHRY and CDR2 SYGVKD. V lost 2 bases, J lost 4 bases, and 7 bases stayed unmatched. CDR3 length: 15 amino acids. For the CDR3, the DNA is TGTGCCATCAGTGAGGGGGAGGGAGGTCGAGAGACCCAGTACTTC. This sequence encodes CAISEGEGGRETQYF.

The chain employs TRBV5-1 and TRBJ1-5; TRBD1 agrees at 7 bases. The CDR3 consists of 15 residues. V gave up 0 bases and J gave up 5 bases; unmatched junction bases: 5. CDR1 is SGHRS, CDR2 YFSETQ, per germline. CDR3 coding DNA: TGCGCCAGCAGCTTGGGGGACAGCCCTCATCAGCCCCAGCATTTT. The encoded protein is CASSLGDSPHQPQHF.